This entry lists 25 T cell receptor beta chains sequenced from one sample in a study of T cell changes during pregnancy in multiple sclerosis. Data came from immunoSEQ multiplex PCR; TCRdb stores just in-frame clones and leaves some out. The sample holds 65,000 or so clones, 90% seen once. Sequenced here: peripheral blood, sampled in the second trimester of pregnancy. The receptors were gathered from a female donor in good health, enrolled as a control in a pregnancy study.

For this clone: This CDR3 is also generated by other DNA sequences in the sample. The chain recombines TRBV7-9 with TRBJ2-1; the D is unclear. CDR1 is SEHNR, CDR2 FQNEAQ, per germline (reference sequence). The V and J ends lost 0 bases and 4 bases respectively, with 7 bases between them. This CDR3 comprises 14 residues. The DNA for the CDR3 is TGTGCCAGCAGCTTAGCCGGGTCATACAATGAGCAGTTCTTC. Its protein is CASSLAGSYNEQFF.

This sequence joins TRBV5-1 and TRBJ2-7, with 11 bases lining up with TRBD2. CDR1 is SGHRS and CDR2 is YFSETQ in the germline V gene. J was trimmed by 2 bases and V by 2 bases; bases with no gene match: 9. The length of the CDR3 is 17 residues. The CDR3 spells CASSFPPGTSGTYEQYF. The CDR3 nucleotides read TGCGCCAGCAGCTTCCCCCCCGGGACTAGCGGAACCTACGAGCAGTACTTC.

The chain employs TRBV5-6 and TRBJ2-4; no firm D call. Trimming took 3 bases from V and 6 from J, leaving 13 bases between them. CDR1 is SGHDT and CDR2 is YYEEEE in the germline V gene. CDR3 length equals 14 residues. This CDR3 reads CASSSLGVINIQYF. The CDR3, as DNA: TGTGCCAGCAGCTCCCTTGGAGTGATAAACATTCAGTACTTC.

The rearrangement uses TRBV6-5 and TRBJ1-5; 10 nucleotides line up with TRBD1. Per the germline V gene, CDR1 is MNHEY and CDR2 is SVGAGI. The CDR3 runs to 15 residues. V lost 6 bases and J lost 7; bases outside the gene matches: 9. This CDR3 is CASRRRGTGDQPQHF. CDR3 DNA sequence: TGTGCCAGCAGGCGCCGAGGGACAGGGGACCAGCCCCAGCATTTT.

The chain has TRBV6-4 and TRBJ2-2, with a tentative D call TRBD1 (5 bases). The CDR3 is 13 amino acids. V lost 5 bases and J 1 base, leaving 5 bases between the germline ends. The germline V gene encodes CDR1 MRHNA and CDR2 SNTAGT. The CDR3 sequence: CASSQGNTGELFF. In nucleotides, the CDR3 is TGTGCCAGCAGTCAGGGGAACACCGGGGAGCTGTTTTTT.

Written as DNA, the CDR3 is TGTGCCAGCAGTGACGCGTTCGCTTTCCCTGGCTACACCTTC. Translated: CASSDAFAFPGYTF. The gene calls are TRBV25-1 and TRBJ1-2, with no clear D. Germline V gene data show CDR1 as MGHDK and CDR2 as SYGVNS. The CDR3 is 14 amino acids. The V and J ends lost 3 bases and 7 bases respectively, with 15 bases between them.

The chain has TRBV7-6 and TRBJ2-7; D may be TRBD1 (5 bases). Germline lookup yields CDR1 SGHVS and CDR2 FNYEAQ. CDR3 length: 16 amino acids. V was cut by 0 bases and J by 1 base, with 13 bases left in between. The CDR3 region is CASSLADSATSYEQYF. For the CDR3, the DNA is TGTGCCAGCAGCTTAGCCGACAGCGCTACTTCCTACGAGCAGTACTTC.

This clone was seen a handful of times. This sequence joins TRBV27 and TRBJ1-6, with TRBD1 matching 8 bases. J lost 7 bases, V lost 4 bases, and 3 bases had no gene match. This CDR3 has 14 residues. The germline gives CDR1 MNHEY, CDR2 SMNVEV (reference sequence). This CDR3 is CASSYDRGNSPLHF. In nucleotides, the CDR3 is TGTGCCAGCAGTTACGACAGGGGAAATTCACCCCTCCACTTT.

The genes are TRBV9 and TRBJ1-6; D uncertain. Trimming removed 7 bases from V and 10 bases from J, with 3 bases in between. The CDR3 runs to 9 residues. Per the germline V gene, CDR1 is SGDLS and CDR2 is YYNGEE. The CDR3 DNA reads TGTGCCAGCCAGTCACCCCTCCACTTT. It specifies CASQSPLHF.

This clone was found once. V and J are TRBV5-1 and TRBJ2-1; the D gene is possibly TRBD1 (5 bases). This CDR3 region has 15 residues. V was trimmed by 4 bases and J by 0 bases, leaving 11 bases between them. The V gene's germline CDR1 is SGHRS and CDR2 YFSETQ. In DNA form, the CDR3 reads TGCGCCAGCAGCCCGGTAGGGGACTCCTACAATGAGCAGTTCTTC. Encoded protein: CASSPVGDSYNEQFF.

The CDR3 bases are TGCGCCAGCAGCTTGGGGAGGACAGGGATCTCTGGAAACACCATATATTTT. Protein: CASSLGRTGISGNTIYF. The rearrangement uses TRBV5-1 and TRBJ1-3; the match to TRBD1 covers 8 bases. The CDR3 has 17 amino acids. V lost 0 bases to trimming and J lost 0 bases; unmatched junction nucleotides: 5. Germline CDR1 reads SGHRS; CDR2 reads YFSETQ.

The chain links TRBV29-1 to TRBJ2-2; the D is unclear. This CDR3 has 10 residues. In germline, CDR1 is SQVTM, CDR2 ANQGSEA. Trimming left V 3 bases short and J 7 bases short, with 3 bases between. CDR3: CSVDSGELFF. The CDR3 coding sequence is TGCAGCGTTGATAGCGGGGAGCTGTTTTTT.

The chain employs TRBV7-6 and TRBJ2-7, with TRBD2 identical over 12 bases. Germline CDR1 reads SGHVS; CDR2 reads FNYEAQ. The CDR3 runs 17 residues. The V gene end was trimmed by 3 bases and the J gene end by 1 base; junction bases not matched to a gene: 7. CDR3 sequence (DNA): TGTGCCAGCAGCTTGACTAGCGGGGGCGGAGGGTCCTACGAGCAGTACTTC. It encodes CASSLTSGGGGSYEQYF.

This chain joins TRBV15 and TRBJ1-5; TRBD1 might be the D (5 bases). The CDR3 covers 15 residues. The ends were cut back, 5 bases at V and 2 bases at J, with 13 bases in the middle. Germline CDR1 is LNHNV and CDR2 is YYDKDF (reference sequence). CDR3 DNA sequence: TGTGCCACCAGCCCGGGACTCGGGCGCAATCAGCCCCAGCATTTT. Translating gives CATSPGLGRNQPQHF.

This chain joins TRBV7-2 and TRBJ2-6, with 7 nucleotides matching TRBD1. Trimming removed 5 bases from V and 4 bases from J; junction bases left unmatched: 8. The germline CDR1 and CDR2 sequences are SGHTA and FQGNSA. CDR3 length equals 16 residues. CDR3 DNA: TGTGCCAGCAGCGTTAGACAGGGAGCAGGGGCCAACGTCCTGACTTTC. Its translation is CASSVRQGAGANVLTF.

This chain joins TRBV11-3 and TRBJ2-2; TRBD2 agrees at 16 bases. From germline, CDR1 is SGHNT and CDR2 YENEEA. V trimming: 5 bases; J trimming: 6 bases; junction bases outside the gene matches: 3. The CDR3 spans 16 residues. CDR3 sequence reads: CASSPGLAGGPGELFF. In DNA form, the CDR3 reads TGTGCCAGCAGCCCGGGACTAGCGGGGGGGCCCGGGGAGCTGTTTTTT.

The rearrangement links TRBV5-5 to TRBJ2-1; TRBD2 aligns across 7 bases. This CDR3 region has 12 residues. The V gene's germline CDR1 is SGHKS and CDR2 YYEKEE (reference sequence). The J segment lost 8 bases and the V segment lost 5 bases, leaving 4 bases of the junction unmatched. CDR3 DNA: TGTGCCAGCAGAGGACTAGTAGATGAGCAGTTCTTC. Amino acids: CASRGLVDEQFF.

The J gene is TRBJ2-1, the V gene TRBV2, with 12 bases fitting TRBD2. Trimming took 8 bases from V and 10 from J; bases not matched to a gene: 9. In germline, CDR1 is SNHLY, CDR2 FYNNEI. The CDR3 runs to 14 residues. CDR3 nucleotides: TGTGCCAGCCTAGCGGGAGGGCCAGTTCGCGAGCAGTTCTTC. Its protein product is CASLAGGPVREQFF.

V is TRBV6-5 and J is TRBJ1-6; 10 bases align to TRBD1. CDR3 size: 16 residues. V lost 2 bases, J lost 7 bases, and 5 bases stayed unmatched. CDR1 is MNHEY and CDR2 is SVGAGI in the germline V gene. CDR3 in DNA: TGTGCCAGCAGTTACCTGACAGGGGGCAGGAATTCACCCCTCCACTTT. Translating it yields CASSYLTGGRNSPLHF.

The chain has TRBV5-1 and TRBJ1-1, with 10 positions matching TRBD1. The CDR3 is 15 residues long. The V and J ends lost 5 bases and 1 base, in that order; junction bases with no gene match: 5. Germline values: CDR1 SGHRS, CDR2 YFSETQ. CDR3 DNA: TGCGCCAGCAGAGGGACAGGGGCATGGAACACTGAAGCTTTCTTT. Amino acids: CASRGTGAWNTEAFF. The variable domain in full, completed from reference TRBV5-1 and TRBJ1-1, reads KAGVTQTPRYLIKTRGQQVTLSCSPISGHRSVSWYQQTPGQGLQFLFEYFSETQRNKGNFPGRFSGRQFSNSRSEMNVSTLELGDSALYLCASRGTGAWNTEAFFGQGTRLTVV.

The gene calls are TRBV30 and TRBJ2-5; the D gene is possibly TRBD2 (6 bases). V shed 5 bases and J shed 4 bases, with 14 bases lying between them. From germline, CDR1 is GTSNPN and CDR2 SVGIG (reference sequence). The CDR3 has 13 residues. The CDR3, as DNA: TGTGCCTGGGCCGGATTGGGGGGAGAGACCCAGTACTTC. It translates to CAWAGLGGETQYF.

V is TRBV27 and J is TRBJ1-1; D gene ambiguous. This CDR3 comprises 13 residues. In germline, CDR1 is MNHEY, CDR2 SMNVEV (reference sequence). The V gene lost 2 bases and the J gene lost 8 bases, with 12 bases spanning the gap. As DNA, the CDR3 is TGTGCCAGCAGTTTACTAACCGAGGGAGAAGCTTTCTTT. The encoded protein is CASSLLTEGEAFF.

The rearrangement links TRBV6-5 to TRBJ1-3; no clear D gene. Germline values: CDR1 MNHEY, CDR2 SVGAGI. The CDR3 extends over 16 amino acids. V gave up 0 bases and J gave up 2 bases, with 11 bases separating them. The CDR3 reads CASSYSLPGTGNTIYF. The CDR3, as DNA: TGTGCCAGCAGTTACTCTTTACCAGGAACTGGAAACACCATATATTTT.

The V and J genes are TRBV11-2 and TRBJ1-1; a weak D match, TRBD1 (5 bases). This CDR3 has 13 amino acids. Deletions cut 5 bases from V and 5 bases from J, with 12 bases between. Germline V lookup: CDR1 SGHAT, CDR2 FQNNGV. The CDR3 nucleotides are TGTGCCAGCAGCCCTGGGGAGGGGACTGAAGCTTTCTTT. This translates into CASSPGEGTEAFF.

The gene calls are TRBV5-1 and TRBJ1-1; D is perhaps TRBD1 (5 bases). The CDR3 is made up of 14 amino acids. Trimming removed 4 bases at V and 3 bases at J, with 13 bases between. Germline V gene lookup returns CDR1 SGHRS and CDR2 YFSETQ. CDR3 DNA sequence: TGCGCCAGCAGCCCCCTCGGACAAGACACTGAAGCTTTCTTT. Its protein product is CASSPLGQDTEAFF.